The rows below give T cell receptor beta chains drawn from one sample of a study of blood T cells in healthy people across ages. A single record per CDR3 protein comes from TCRdb applying MiXCR to the 5' RACE reads. Among more than 1 million distinct CDR3 sequences listed, 45% were seen once. Material for sequencing was blood. The receptors were sampled from a woman aged 55-70 years in good health. CDR3s include the opening cysteine and the closing phenylalanine or tryptophan. The order of the fields is CDR3 protein, CDR3 DNA, D gene, clone size, V gene, J gene. The D gene is left open where the match is weak. Size is omitted from some rows. Given values are once, few, many or a class for expanded clones.

CDR3aa: CASSVANRGYEQYF
CDR3nt: TGTGCCAGCAGCGTAGCTAACAGGGGATACGAGCAGTACTTC
d_gene: TRBD1
abundance: few
v_gene: TRBV9
j_gene: TRBJ2-7

CDR3aa: CASGGNSNYGYTF
CDR3nt: TGTGCTAGTGGAGGGAACTCTAACTATGGCTACACCTTC
d_gene: .
abundance: few
v_gene: TRBV12-5
j_gene: TRBJ1-2

CDR3aa: CASSWEGEYGYTF
CDR3nt: TGTGCCAGCAGTTGGGAGGGAGAGTATGGCTACACCTTC
d_gene: .
abundance: .
v_gene: TRBV12-3/TRBV12-4
j_gene: TRBJ1-2

CDR3aa: CASSEPLRALGADTQYF
CDR3nt: TGTGCCAGCAGTGAACCTCTAAGGGCCCTAGGGGCAGATACGCAGTATTTT
d_gene: .
abundance: .
v_gene: TRBV25-1
j_gene: TRBJ2-3

CDR3aa: CSVARSWDNEQFF
CDR3nt: TGCAGCGTTGCGCGGTCTTGGGACAATGAGCAGTTCTTC
d_gene: .
abundance: many
v_gene: TRBV29-1
j_gene: TRBJ2-1

CDR3aa: CSIPGQGARETQYF
CDR3nt: TGCAGTATACCGGGACAGGGGGCGAGGGAGACCCAGTACTTC
d_gene: TRBD1
abundance: .
v_gene: TRBV20-1
j_gene: TRBJ2-5

CDR3aa: CASSSTTSGSFKETQYF
CDR3nt: TGTGCCAGCAGTTCCACCACTAGCGGGAGTTTCAAAGAGACCCAGTACTTC
d_gene: TRBD2
abundance: few
v_gene: TRBV12-3/TRBV12-4
j_gene: TRBJ2-5

CDR3aa: CASSLGGDTYEQYF
CDR3nt: TGTGCCAGCAGCTTAGGGGGGGATACCTACGAGCAGTACTTC
d_gene: .
abundance: few
v_gene: TRBV13
j_gene: TRBJ2-7

CDR3aa: CASSQAFTYEQYF
CDR3nt: TGTGCCAGCAGCCAGGCCTTTACTTATGAGCAGTACTTC
d_gene: .
abundance: .
v_gene: TRBV3-1
j_gene: TRBJ2-5

CDR3aa: CSVEEETRLNDEQFF
CDR3nt: TGCAGCGTTGAAGAGGAGACTAGACTCAACGATGAGCAGTTCTTC
d_gene: .
abundance: few
v_gene: TRBV29-1
j_gene: TRBJ2-1

CDR3aa: CASSLRGGGTTYEQYF
CDR3nt: TGTGCCAGCAGCTTACGCGGGGGGGGTACCACCTACGAGCAGTACTTC
d_gene: TRBD2
abundance: few
v_gene: TRBV7-3
j_gene: TRBJ2-7

CDR3aa: CASRWTGAGGYTF
CDR3nt: TGTGCCAGCAGGTGGACAGGGGCGGGCGGCTACACCTTC
d_gene: TRBD1
abundance: .
v_gene: TRBV25-1
j_gene: TRBJ1-2

CDR3aa: CASSPGTSFAYEQYF
CDR3nt: TGTGCCAGCAGCCCCGGGACTAGCTTCGCCTACGAGCAGTACTTC
d_gene: TRBD2
abundance: .
v_gene: TRBV9
j_gene: TRBJ2-7

CDR3aa: CASSLSTGTIYEQYF
CDR3nt: TGTGCCAGCAGTTTGTCTACCGGGACAATCTACGAGCAGTACTTC
d_gene: .
abundance: .
v_gene: TRBV27
j_gene: TRBJ2-7

CDR3aa: CASSSGTSGTINDEQYF
CDR3nt: TGTGCCAGCAGCTCCGGGACTAGCGGAACCATAAACGACGAGCAGTACTTC
d_gene: TRBD2
abundance: .
v_gene: TRBV7-8
j_gene: TRBJ2-7

CDR3aa: CASSHVRTSGLLEQYF
CDR3nt: TGTGCCAGCAGCCATGTTAGGACTAGCGGCCTTTTGGAGCAGTACTTC
d_gene: TRBD2
abundance: .
v_gene: TRBV14
j_gene: TRBJ2-4

CDR3aa: CSASDSGRTDTQYF
CDR3nt: TGCAGTGCTAGCGACAGCGGGAGAACAGATACGCAGTATTTT
d_gene: TRBD2
abundance: .
v_gene: TRBV20-1
j_gene: TRBJ2-3

CDR3aa: CSARGLAGVSAETQYF
CDR3nt: TGCAGTGCTAGAGGTCTAGCGGGAGTGTCGGCAGAGACCCAGTACTTC
d_gene: TRBD2
abundance: few
v_gene: TRBV20-1
j_gene: TRBJ2-5

CDR3aa: CASSEYGAGGEQYF
CDR3nt: TGTGCCAGCAGTGAATATGGGGCAGGGGGAGAGCAGTACTTC
d_gene: TRBD1
abundance: few
v_gene: TRBV25-1
j_gene: TRBJ2-7

CDR3aa: CVSSLPVSSLPDHEQYF
CDR3nt: TGTGTCAGCAGCTTACCGGTATCCAGCCTTCCGGACCACGAGCAGTACTTC
d_gene: .
abundance: .
v_gene: TRBV7-2
j_gene: TRBJ2-7

CDR3aa: CASSPPGMGYEQYF
CDR3nt: TGTGCCAGCAGTCCACCGGGGATGGGCTACGAGCAGTACTTC
d_gene: .
abundance: .
v_gene: TRBV12-3/TRBV12-4
j_gene: TRBJ2-7

CDR3aa: CASSFRRSETSYNEQFF
CDR3nt: TGTGCCAGCAGCTTCCGGCGTAGTGAGACCTCCTACAATGAGCAGTTCTTC
d_gene: .
abundance: few
v_gene: TRBV5-8
j_gene: TRBJ2-1

CDR3aa: CASSESRAFWAGVIYEQYF
CDR3nt: TGTGCCAGCAGTGAAAGCCGAGCCTTTTGGGCGGGGGTCATTTACGAGCAGTACTTC
d_gene: TRBD2
abundance: .
v_gene: TRBV6-1
j_gene: TRBJ2-7

CDR3aa: CASSLAAYNEQFF
CDR3nt: TGTGCCAGCAGTTTAGCAGCTTACAATGAGCAGTTCTTC
d_gene: .
abundance: many
v_gene: TRBV27
j_gene: TRBJ2-1

CDR3aa: CASQREGTDTQYF
CDR3nt: TGTGCCAGCCAGCGGGAGGGCACAGATACGCAGTATTTT
d_gene: TRBD2
abundance: .
v_gene: TRBV30
j_gene: TRBJ2-3

CDR3aa: CSARSRDSPYEQYF
CDR3nt: TGCAGTGCTAGATCGAGGGACAGTCCCTACGAGCAGTACTTC
d_gene: TRBD1
abundance: .
v_gene: TRBV20-1
j_gene: TRBJ2-7

CDR3aa: CASSSGTSGRALYEQYF
CDR3nt: TGTGCCAGCAGTTCTGGTACTAGCGGGAGGGCCCTCTACGAGCAGTACTTC
d_gene: TRBD2
abundance: few
v_gene: TRBV12-3/TRBV12-4
j_gene: TRBJ2-7

CDR3aa: CASSPWDRDPDTQYF
CDR3nt: TGTGCCAGCAGTCCCTGGGACAGGGATCCGGATACGCAGTATTTT
d_gene: TRBD1
abundance: few
v_gene: TRBV27
j_gene: TRBJ2-3

CDR3aa: CASTSPRTGVSYEQYF
CDR3nt: TGTGCCAGCACCTCGCCCAGGACAGGGGTCTCCTACGAGCAGTACTTC
d_gene: TRBD1
abundance: few
v_gene: TRBV6-2/TRBV6-3
j_gene: TRBJ2-7

CDR3aa: CASSYSTGTSSADTQYF
CDR3nt: TGTGCCAGCAGTTACTCGACCGGGACTAGTTCTGCAGATACGCAGTATTTT
d_gene: TRBD2
abundance: .
v_gene: TRBV6-5
j_gene: TRBJ2-3

CDR3aa: CASSQGSGQGGEKLFF
CDR3nt: TGTGCCAGCAGCCAAGGATCGGGACAAGGAGGAGAAAAACTGTTTTTT
d_gene: .
abundance: once
v_gene: TRBV3-1
j_gene: TRBJ1-4

CDR3aa: CSAPGSGRNEQFF
CDR3nt: TGCAGTGCCCCTGGGTCCGGACGCAATGAGCAGTTCTTC
d_gene: .
abundance: .
v_gene: TRBV20-1
j_gene: TRBJ2-1

CDR3aa: CSARADLAGGWADTQYF
CDR3nt: TGCAGTGCTAGAGCCGACCTAGCGGGAGGGTGGGCAGATACGCAGTATTTT
d_gene: TRBD2
abundance: few
v_gene: TRBV20-1
j_gene: TRBJ2-3

CDR3aa: CASRETGGRETQYF
CDR3nt: TGTGCCAGCAGGGAAACAGGGGGTCGTGAGACCCAGTACTTC
d_gene: TRBD1
abundance: .
v_gene: TRBV6-5
j_gene: TRBJ2-5

CDR3aa: CASSRMTGKYEQYF
CDR3nt: TGCGCCAGCAGCAGGATGACAGGGAAGTACGAGCAGTACTTC
d_gene: TRBD1
abundance: .
v_gene: TRBV5-1
j_gene: TRBJ2-7

CDR3aa: CSATPNRGLSYEQYF
CDR3nt: TGCAGTGCTACTCCAAACAGGGGGCTCTCCTACGAGCAGTACTTC
d_gene: TRBD1
abundance: .
v_gene: TRBV20-1
j_gene: TRBJ2-7

CDR3aa: CASHPGGPTYEQYF
CDR3nt: TGCGCCAGTCACCCTGGCGGGCCCACCTACGAGCAGTACTTC
d_gene: .
abundance: few
v_gene: TRBV10-2
j_gene: TRBJ2-7

CDR3aa: CSASRDRGYYGYTF
CDR3nt: TGCAGTGCTAGTAGGGATCGGGGCTACTATGGCTACACCTTC
d_gene: .
abundance: .
v_gene: TRBV20-1
j_gene: TRBJ1-2

CDR3aa: CASSSSGVSYNEQFF
CDR3nt: TGTGCCAGCAGCTCTAGCGGGGTCTCCTACAATGAGCAGTTCTTC
d_gene: TRBD2
abundance: .
v_gene: TRBV7-9
j_gene: TRBJ2-1

CDR3aa: CASSAGGRYEQYF
CDR3nt: TGTGCCAGCAGTGCAGGGGGCCGCTACGAGCAGTACTTC
d_gene: TRBD1
abundance: .
v_gene: TRBV6-1
j_gene: TRBJ2-7

CDR3aa: CASSLELAAKGDEQFF
CDR3nt: TGTGCCAGCAGTTTAGAACTAGCGGCTAAAGGGGATGAGCAGTTCTTC
d_gene: TRBD2
abundance: few
v_gene: TRBV12-3/TRBV12-4
j_gene: TRBJ2-1

CDR3aa: CSARDPGGRATYEQYF
CDR3nt: TGCAGTGCTAGAGATCCTGGCGGGAGGGCTACCTACGAGCAGTACTTC
d_gene: TRBD2
abundance: many
v_gene: TRBV20-1
j_gene: TRBJ2-7

CDR3aa: CASSLDRVEGGYTF
CDR3nt: TGCGCCAGCAGTCTGGACAGGGTTGAAGGGGGCTACACCTTC
d_gene: TRBD1
abundance: .
v_gene: TRBV5-1
j_gene: TRBJ1-2

CDR3aa: CASGLPPGRNEQFF
CDR3nt: TGTGCTAGTGGTTTGCCGCCCGGGAGGAATGAGCAGTTCTTC
d_gene: TRBD2
abundance: few
v_gene: TRBV12-5
j_gene: TRBJ2-1

CDR3aa: CASSVGTGGWANEQFF
CDR3nt: TGTGCCAGCAGCGTCGGGACAGGGGGCTGGGCAAATGAGCAGTTCTTC
d_gene: TRBD1
abundance: few
v_gene: TRBV9
j_gene: TRBJ2-1

CDR3aa: CASRPFSPGTGNTGELFF
CDR3nt: TGTGCCAGCAGGCCCTTCTCCCCCGGGACAGGCAACACCGGGGAGCTGTTTTTT
d_gene: TRBD1
abundance: .
v_gene: TRBV27
j_gene: TRBJ2-2

CDR3aa: CASSLGGSRREQYF
CDR3nt: TGTGCCAGCAGCTTAGGCGGGAGTAGGCGCGAGCAGTACTTC
d_gene: .
abundance: .
v_gene: TRBV13
j_gene: TRBJ2-7

CDR3aa: CASSPPNRDPTYEQYF
CDR3nt: TGTGCCAGCAGCCCCCCCAACCGGGACCCAACCTACGAGCAGTACTTC
d_gene: .
abundance: once
v_gene: TRBV7-9
j_gene: TRBJ2-7

CDR3aa: CASSPLSRQETQYF
CDR3nt: TGTGCCAGCAGTCCCTTGTCTCGCCAAGAGACCCAGTACTTC
d_gene: .
abundance: .
v_gene: TRBV28
j_gene: TRBJ2-5

CDR3aa: CASSLWSGRRVETQYF
CDR3nt: TGTGCCAGCAGCTTATGGAGCGGCAGACGGGTAGAGACCCAGTACTTC
d_gene: .
abundance: few
v_gene: TRBV7-2
j_gene: TRBJ2-5

CDR3aa: CASKLTSGLYEQYF
CDR3nt: TGTGCCAGCAAACTGACTAGCGGTCTCTACGAGCAGTACTTC
d_gene: TRBD2
abundance: few
v_gene: TRBV6-5
j_gene: TRBJ2-7

CDR3aa: CASSDPVNSNQPQHF
CDR3nt: TGTGCCAGCAGCGACCCGGTCAATAGCAATCAGCCCCAGCATTTT
d_gene: .
abundance: few
v_gene: TRBV2
j_gene: TRBJ1-5

CDR3aa: CSVETDPEKLFF
CDR3nt: TGCAGCGTTGAAACAGACCCCGAAAAACTGTTTTTT
d_gene: .
abundance: .
v_gene: TRBV29-1
j_gene: TRBJ1-4

CDR3aa: CSVAGGSYNEQFF
CDR3nt: TGCAGCGTTGCAGGAGGCTCCTACAATGAGCAGTTCTTC
d_gene: .
abundance: many
v_gene: TRBV29-1
j_gene: TRBJ2-1